These 7 T cell receptor beta chains came from one sample sequenced in a study of T cells after posttransplantation cyclophosphamide. Profiling relied on immunoSEQ multiplex PCR, and the TCRdb table lists in-frame clones only, not all of them. Sampling found 40,000 or so clones, none seen once. The sequenced sample was PBMCs. The receptors derive from a man aged 30 to 39 in good health and a related stem cell transplant donor.

The chain employs TRBV5-1 and TRBJ2-5; the match to TRBD1 covers 8 bases. Germline values: CDR1 SGHRS, CDR2 YFSETQ. The CDR3 is 14 residues long. After removal of 4 bases from V and 3 bases from J, the junction contained 5 bases not matched to a gene. As DNA, the CDR3 is TGCGCCAGCAGCGTGGGACAGGCCAAAGAGACCCAGTACTTC. Translation gives CASSVGQAKETQYF.

This clone was counted ten times or more. The chain employs TRBV4-2 and TRBJ2-7; 10 nucleotides agree with TRBD2. Germline lookup yields CDR1 LGHNA and CDR2 YNFKEQ. Trimming took 4 bases from V and 4 from J; bases not matched to a gene: 7. CDR3 size: 15 residues. The DNA for the CDR3 is TGTGCCAGCAGCCCCAGCGGGGGGGGTAGATACGAGCAGTACTTC. It specifies CASSPSGGGRYEQYF.

Many counts were recorded for this clone. DNA for the CDR3: TGTGCCAGCGTGTCACAGGGGTGGGATGAAAAACTGTTTTTT. It translates to CASVSQGWDEKLFF. The chain is built from TRBV2 and TRBJ1-4; 7 nucleotides agree with TRBD1. The trim removed 8 bases at V and 6 bases at J, leaving 9 bases unmatched. The germline CDR1 and CDR2 sequences are SNHLY and FYNNEI. CDR3 size: 14 residues.

This clone came up many times. The chain carries TRBV6-1 and TRBJ1-6; no clear D. The CDR3 has 14 amino acids. V lost 6 bases and J lost 6, with 12 bases in between. The V gene's germline CDR1 is MNHNS and CDR2 SASEGT. CDR3 in amino acids: CASSSGLVNSPLHF. The CDR3 bases are TGTGCCAGCAGCTCTGGACTGGTTAATTCACCCCTCCACTTT.

This clone was picked up many times. The chain joins TRBV7-8 to TRBJ1-3, with TRBD1 identical over 9 bases. V was pared by 8 bases and J by 6 bases, with 11 bases of the junction left unmatched. This CDR3 has 15 amino acids. CDR1 and CDR2 from the germline V gene are SGHVS and FQNEAQ. For the CDR3, the DNA is TGTGCCAGCTCCTTAGAGGGGACAGGGATAAACACCATATATTTT. Protein: CASSLEGTGINTIYF.

The sample holds a few counts of this clone. The chain is built from TRBV4-2 and TRBJ2-1; possible D gene TRBD2, 7 bases. CDR3 length: 20 residues. Per germline, CDR1 LGHNA and CDR2 YNFKEQ. Trimming removed 5 bases from V and 7 bases from J, with 33 bases in between. Here the CDR3 reads CASSAIGGGGRAGSANEQFF. The CDR3 nucleotides are TGTGCCAGCAGCGCGATCGGAGGGGGGGGCAGAGCAGGGAGCGCAAATGAGCAGTTCTTC.

Many counts were recorded for this clone. The chain recombines TRBV7-8 with TRBJ1-3; D is perhaps TRBD1 (5 bases). In germline, CDR1 is SGHVS, CDR2 FQNEAQ. V dropped 8 bases and J dropped 2 bases, with 7 bases sitting between them. There are 12 residues in the CDR3. The CDR3 region is CASRGAGNTIYF. CDR3 nucleotide sequence: TGTGCCAGCCGGGGGGCTGGAAACACCATATATTTT.